Given below is one T cell receptor (beta chain) in context. Its specificity is not known. Treatment reported: around 19 received Ad26.COV2.S at low or high dose, single or two shots; 5 received placebo; per-sample allocation not given. Repertoires come from day 63 after the first vaccine or placebo injection. Libraries were prepared by immunoSEQ multiplex PCR; TCRdb keeps only in-frame clonotypes and omits some of them. The sample holds fewer than 300,000 clones, 70% to 90% seen once. This specimen belongs to a study of Ad26.COV2.S vaccination and SARS-CoV-2 variants. Study summary: Donor allocation was to the COV1001 Ad26.COV2.S trial arm. Study-wide results and limits: Reportedly, after vaccination the spike-specific CD8+ and CD4+ T cell responses displayed substantial breadth. Vaccine recipients had higher spike-specific TCR breadth than placebo recipients.

The ends lost 7 bases at V and 6 bases at J; junction bases unmatched: 6. The CDR3 is 13 amino acids. CDR1 and CDR2 from the germline V gene are SGHTA and FQGNSA. The material sequenced was peripheral blood, taken in a trial of Ad26.COV2.S vaccine versus placebo. The V and J genes are TRBV7-2 and TRBJ1-5; 7 bases match TRBD1. The source of this sequence is a person between 18 and 60 years old who received the Ad26.COV2.S COVID-19 vaccine or a placebo. The CDR3 region has the DNA TGTGCCAGCAATCGACAGGGAGGTCAGCCCCAGCATTTT. Translated: CASNRQGGQPQHF.